This TCR beta chain stems from a study of blood T cell repertoires in COVID-19. In the study overall: Donors in the United States, Italy and Spain gave samples during acute or convalescent COVID-19. From T cells, B-cell-depleted T cells, or PBMCs came the material, which was cDNA or gDNA.

As originally analysed: For nucleated cells, counts were estimated from reference gene primer amplification. Libraries were prepared by immunoSEQ multiplex PCR; TCRdb keeps only in-frame clonotypes and omits some of them. V and J calls and clone size are those listed in that table; D and trimming were worked out from the DNA. Counted here are more than 150,000 clones, 80% to 90% occurring once; the ten biggest clones make up approximately 2.8%. This CDR3 is 13 amino acids long. The J segment lost 8 bases and the V segment lost 2 bases, leaving 5 bases of the junction unmatched. CDR1 and CDR2 from the germline V gene are SQVTM and ANQGSEA.

The V gene is TRBV29-1, the J gene TRBJ1-2; TRBD1 aligns across 10 bases. The clonotype was recovered from a man aged 60 to 69 with acute or convalescent COVID-19. The specimen sequenced was peripheral blood. CDR3 sequence reads: CSVERWTGGGYTF. The CDR3 DNA reads as TGCAGCGTTGAACGGTGGACAGGGGGAGGCTACACCTTC.